Presented here are 2 T cell receptor beta chains from one specimen sequenced in a study of siplizumab effects on memory and regulatory T cells. Produced via immunoSEQ multiplex PCR; TCRdb's table is partial and in-frame only. The repertoire holds some 100,000 clones, with 96% as singletons. Sequenced input: naive CD4+ T cells sorted from blood. These receptors were collected from a human donor in good health.

This clone was seen a single time. The chain couples TRBV19 to TRBJ2-2, with 8 bases aligning to TRBD1. V lost 7 bases and J lost 3; bases outside the gene matches: 10. This CDR3 comprises 16 residues. CDR1 and CDR2 from the germline V gene are LNHDA and SQIVND (reference sequence). In DNA form, the CDR3 reads TGTGCCAGTACGCAACGGGACAGGTGGGACACCGGGGAGCTGTTTTTT. Its translation is CASTQRDRWDTGELFF.

The V and J genes are TRBV29-1 and TRBJ1-4, with 8 nucleotides matching TRBD1. The V segment lost 7 bases and the J segment 4 bases; nucleotides outside the gene matches: 5. Per the germline V gene, CDR1 is SQVTM and CDR2 is ANQGSEA. The CDR3 loop spans 13 amino acids. CDR3 sequence reads: CSGRQGSNEKLFF. Written as DNA, the CDR3 is TGCAGCGGCCGACAGGGGAGTAATGAAAAACTGTTTTTT. The complete variable domain, with remaining parts taken from reference TRBV29-1 and TRBJ1-4, reads SAVISQKPSRDICQRGTSLTIQCQVDSQVTMMFWYRQQPGQSLTLIATANQGSEATYESGFVIDKFPISRPNLTFSTLTVSNMSPEDSSIYLCSGRQGSNEKLFFGSGTQLSVL.